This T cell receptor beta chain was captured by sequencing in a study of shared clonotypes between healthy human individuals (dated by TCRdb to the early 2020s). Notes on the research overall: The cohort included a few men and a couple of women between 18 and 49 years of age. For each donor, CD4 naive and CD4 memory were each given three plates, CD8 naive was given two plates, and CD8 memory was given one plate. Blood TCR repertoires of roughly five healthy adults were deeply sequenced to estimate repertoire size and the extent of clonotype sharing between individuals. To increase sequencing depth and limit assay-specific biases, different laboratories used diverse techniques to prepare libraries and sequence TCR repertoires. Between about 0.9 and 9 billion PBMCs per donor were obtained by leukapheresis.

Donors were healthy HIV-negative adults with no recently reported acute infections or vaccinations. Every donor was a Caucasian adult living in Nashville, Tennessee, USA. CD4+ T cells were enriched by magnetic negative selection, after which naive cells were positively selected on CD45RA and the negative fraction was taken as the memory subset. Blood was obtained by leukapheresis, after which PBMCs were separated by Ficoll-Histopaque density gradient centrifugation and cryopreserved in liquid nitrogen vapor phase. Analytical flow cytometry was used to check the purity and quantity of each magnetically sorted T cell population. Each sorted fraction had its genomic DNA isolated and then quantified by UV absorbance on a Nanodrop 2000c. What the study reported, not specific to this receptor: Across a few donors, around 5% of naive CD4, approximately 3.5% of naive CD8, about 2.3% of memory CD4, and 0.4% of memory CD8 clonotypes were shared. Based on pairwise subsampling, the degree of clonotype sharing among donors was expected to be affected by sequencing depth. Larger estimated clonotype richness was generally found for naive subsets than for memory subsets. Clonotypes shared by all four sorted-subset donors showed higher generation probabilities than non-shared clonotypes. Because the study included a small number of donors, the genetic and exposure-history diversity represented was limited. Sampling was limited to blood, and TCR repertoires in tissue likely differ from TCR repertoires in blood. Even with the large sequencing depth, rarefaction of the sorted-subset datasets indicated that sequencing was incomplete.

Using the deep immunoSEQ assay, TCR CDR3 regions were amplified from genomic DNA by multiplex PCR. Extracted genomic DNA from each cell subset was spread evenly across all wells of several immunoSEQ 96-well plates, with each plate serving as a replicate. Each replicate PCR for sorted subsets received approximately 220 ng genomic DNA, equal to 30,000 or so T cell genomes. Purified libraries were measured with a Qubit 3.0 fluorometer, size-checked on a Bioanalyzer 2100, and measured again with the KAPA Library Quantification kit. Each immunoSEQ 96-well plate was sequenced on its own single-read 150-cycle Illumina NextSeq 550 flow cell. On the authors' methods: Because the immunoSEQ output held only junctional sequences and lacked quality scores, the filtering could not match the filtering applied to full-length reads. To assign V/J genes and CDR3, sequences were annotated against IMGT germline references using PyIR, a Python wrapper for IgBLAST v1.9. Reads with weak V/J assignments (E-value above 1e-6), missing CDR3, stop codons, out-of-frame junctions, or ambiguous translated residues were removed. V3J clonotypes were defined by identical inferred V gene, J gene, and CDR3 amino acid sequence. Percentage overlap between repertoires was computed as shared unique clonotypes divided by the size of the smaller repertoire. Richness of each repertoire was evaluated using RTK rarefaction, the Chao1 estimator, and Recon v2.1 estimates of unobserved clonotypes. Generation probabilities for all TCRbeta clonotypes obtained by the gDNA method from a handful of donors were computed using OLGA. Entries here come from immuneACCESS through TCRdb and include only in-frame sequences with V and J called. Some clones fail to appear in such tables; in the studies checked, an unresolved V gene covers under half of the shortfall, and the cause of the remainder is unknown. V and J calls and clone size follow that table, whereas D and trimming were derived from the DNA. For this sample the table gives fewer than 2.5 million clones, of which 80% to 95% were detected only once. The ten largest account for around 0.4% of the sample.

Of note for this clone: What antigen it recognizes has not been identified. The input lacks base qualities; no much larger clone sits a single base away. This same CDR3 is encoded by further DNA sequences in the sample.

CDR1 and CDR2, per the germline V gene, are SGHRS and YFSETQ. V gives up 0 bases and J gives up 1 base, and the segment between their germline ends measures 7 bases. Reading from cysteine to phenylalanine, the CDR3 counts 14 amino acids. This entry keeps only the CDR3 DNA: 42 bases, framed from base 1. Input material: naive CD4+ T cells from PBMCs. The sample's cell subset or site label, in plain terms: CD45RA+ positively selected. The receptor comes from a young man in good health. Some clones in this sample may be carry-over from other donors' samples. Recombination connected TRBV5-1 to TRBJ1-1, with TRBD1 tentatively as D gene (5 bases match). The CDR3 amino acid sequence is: CASSLGTSNTEAFF. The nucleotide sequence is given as TGCGCCAGCAGCTTGGGGACATCGAACACTGAAGCTTTCTTT.